This TCR beta chain stems from a study of identical twins (dated by TCRdb to 2015 to 2016). Background on the whole study: TCR alpha and beta repertoires from monozygotic twins, unrelated adults of various ages and cord blood were deep-sequenced to test whether fetal clonotypes persist. To rule out contamination, replicate twin experiments were performed at different times with different library preparation protocols.

This clonotype was observed a few times. What this receptor recognizes is not known. Within one base of it there is no much larger clone, and no base qualities were kept. Beyond this particular receptor, the publication reports: In beta out-of-frame sequences, excess twin sharing was weaker, because having fewer shared sequences lowered the signal-to-noise ratio. Out-of-frame TCR alpha sequences shared between twins showed an excess of low generation-probability sequences compared with coincidental sharing between unrelated individuals. In monozygotic twins, out-of-frame TCR alpha sharing was systematically underestimated by recombination models, although the models agreed with sharing between unrelated individuals. Because the same donors could not be followed over many years, the conclusions depended on cross-sectional statistical analysis. Abundant cord blood beta clonotypes had fewer insertions, young adult naive repertoires showed a similar but weaker trend, and memory repertoires showed no such trend. Zero-insertion analyses could be partly confounded by invariant T cells such as MAIT and iNKT, although diverse VJ usage argued against such confounding for most clonotypes.

All donors were healthy Caucasians. The twin cohort comprised three pairs of female monozygotic twins, all aged about 18 to 30 years. The RNA used for TCR libraries was isolated from peripheral blood mononuclear cells. Preparation of the library involved 5' RACE. Sequencing instrument: Illumina HiSeq 2000. A universal primer binding site was added through template switching, and the final cDNA carried a unique molecular identifier so that TCR cDNA molecules could be counted accurately. Specific primers in the conserved constant-segment region were used to synthesize first-strand cDNA for TCR alpha and beta chains. Each cDNA library was double barcoded, with a SMART-Mk sample barcode plus Illumina barcodes, to control for contamination. TruSeq adapter sequences, together with Illumina sample barcodes, were added in two successive PCR steps. The TCR alpha and beta cDNA libraries were sequenced on the Illumina HiSeq platform using custom primers. Concerning the study's data processing: MiGEC processed the raw reads to extract unique molecular identifiers, while MiXCR was used to determine the CDR3 positions. Recombination models were inferred per individual with the repgenHMM and IGoR tools using an EM algorithm. The analysis of shared clonotypes was done with the tcR package in R, with sharing normalized by the product of cloneset sizes. Out-of-frame nonproductive sequences were analyzed to study raw recombination free of thymic and clonal selection effects. The public reads were run again by TCRdb, first through fastp at Q25 and then through MiXCR, and only productive beta chains were kept. Identical CDR3 protein sequences are pooled into one entry, listed with their most common genes and DNA. Here the V and J calls rest on TCRdb's processing, not on the authors' analysis. This sample is represented by about 720,000 distinct CDR3 sequences; 8% to 9% of them were singletons. The ten largest clones take up approximately 0.96% of the sample.

This same sample was also part of a study on yellow fever vaccine responses in identical twins. The second study also describes: The T cell response to vaccination in identical twins was reported by the authors to appear partly convergent and partly personalized. In the study, vaccine-responding T cell clones were precisely tracked in identical twins.

The origin of this receptor is a woman aged 18 to 35 in good health. The sequencing input was PBMCs.

The DNA sequence follows: TGTGCCTGGAGTGCCCGACAGGGGGCAAATTCACCCCTCCACTTT. Its protein reads: CAWSARQGANSPLHF. This sequence uses TRBV30 and TRBJ1-6, with 10 bases in between that match TRBD1. Counted from cysteine to phenylalanine, this CDR3 has 15 amino acids. The read is trimmed to its CDR3 DNA, 45 bases read in frame from base 1. V has 1 base trimmed and J has 7 bases trimmed; junction bases matching no gene number 4. From a lookup of the germline V gene (reference sequence), CDR1 and CDR2 are GTSNPN and SVGIG.